This T cell receptor beta chain was identified during a study of cytomegalovirus exposure and HLA in healthy donors. Study-wide context: A subsequent analysis stated that the 110 or so validation repertoires were run on the same platform as the roughly 670 first-cohort repertoires. Findings and limits, study-wide: In vitro confirmation showed three CMV-associated chains to be CMV antigen specific. Cytomegalovirus-associated TCR beta chains were listed, numbering some 150. While the bulk of TCR sequences proved rare, some public TCRs turned up in many donors.

Germline V gene lookup returns CDR1 SEHNR and CDR2 FQNEAQ (reference sequence). CDR3 length: 14 amino acids. V lost 5 bases to trimming and J lost 2 bases, with 10 bases between them. Sequencing was performed with immunoSEQ multiplex PCR; in TCRdb, only in-frame clones are kept and a portion is missing. The sample includes 100,000 to 120,000 clones, around 86% of them seen just once. Note on this clone: The antigen remains undetermined.

This clonotype was sampled from a young woman in good health and CMV-seropositive. Sequenced material: PBMCs. V and J are TRBV7-9 and TRBJ1-3, with D unclear. The CDR3 DNA reads as TGTGCCAGCAGCCAGCGGGTGGCTGGAAACACCATATATTTT. Protein sequence: CASSQRVAGNTIYF.